Below, 4 T cell receptor beta chains from the same sample are listed, as sequenced in a study of blood T cell repertoires in COVID-19. Assay used: immunoSEQ multiplex PCR; TCRdb lists only in-frame clones, some missing. The profile shows fewer than 200,000 clones, about 83% of them singletons. The source material was peripheral blood. These receptors all stem from a woman under 30 who had recovered from COVID-19.

CDR3 protein: CASSSPRTGVYEQYF. CDR3 nucleotides: TGTGCCAGCAGCTCCCCCCGGACAGGAGTCTACGAGCAGTACTTC. The chain is built from TRBV5-5 and TRBJ2-7; 7 bases line up with TRBD1. CDR3 length equals 15 residues. From germline, CDR1 is SGHKS and CDR2 YYEKEE (reference sequence). V shed 3 bases and J 3 bases; nucleotides not matched to a gene: 9. Variable domain in full (rest from reference TRBV5-5 and TRBJ2-7): DAGVTQSPTHLIKTRGQQVTLRCSPISGHKSVSWYQQVLGQGPQFIFQYYEKEERGRGNFPDRFSARQFPNYSSELNVNALLLGDSALYLCASSSPRTGVYEQYFGPGTRLTVT.

The genes are TRBV27 and TRBJ2-7; the match to TRBD2 covers 12 bases. After removal of 6 bases from V and 3 bases from J, the junction contained 6 bases not matched to a gene. Germline assignment: CDR1 MNHEY and CDR2 SMNVEV (reference sequence). The CDR3 has 15 amino acids. This CDR3 reads CASSWTSGTNYEQYV. Written as DNA, the CDR3 is TGTGCCAGCAGCTGGACTAGCGGGACCAACTACGAGCAGTACGTC.

This chain uses TRBV6-2 or TRBV6-3 with TRBJ1-3, with D uncertain. Trimming left V 6 bases short and J 0 bases short, with 18 bases between. CDR3 size: 17 residues. CDR1 and CDR2 from the germline V gene are MNHEY and SVGEGT. CDR3 region: CASSTTRVTSSGNTIYF. The CDR3 coding sequence is TGTGCCAGCAGCACCACGCGGGTAACCAGCTCTGGAAACACCATATATTTT.

V and J are TRBV29-1 and TRBJ2-4; 8 nucleotides align to TRBD1. CDR1 and CDR2 from the germline V gene are SQVTM and ANQGSEA. Trimming removed 5 bases from V and 6 bases from J; junction bases left unmatched: 9. The CDR3 has 14 residues. CDR3 DNA: TGCAGCGTTTCAGACAGGGGTTTTAGAAACATTCAGTACTTC. It yields the protein CSVSDRGFRNIQYF.